Shown below are 26 T cell receptor beta chains from a single sample sequenced in a study of cytomegalovirus exposure and HLA in healthy donors. Vbeta (60) and Jbeta (13) primers were used in the PCR. Profiled with immunoSEQ multiplex PCR; TCRdb holds only in-frame clones, not every one. Here the sample spans approximately 190,000 clones, more than 65% being singletons. The source material was PBMCs. The receptor set was obtained from a man between 40 and 49 years old in good health and CMV-seropositive.

V usage is TRBV15 and J usage is TRBJ1-5, with D possibly being TRBD1 (5 bases). The germline V and J ends were trimmed by 5 bases and 6 bases, with 14 bases remaining between them. Germline CDR1 is LNHNV and CDR2 is YYDKDF (reference sequence). This CDR3 contains 14 residues. The chain's CDR3 is CATSPGGVGQPQHF. Here the CDR3 DNA reads TGTGCCACCAGCCCGGGGGGGGTTGGTCAGCCCCAGCATTTT.

The chain couples TRBV5-1 to TRBJ2-5; D might be TRBD1 (6 bases). This CDR3 is 16 amino acids long. V was shortened by 0 bases and J by 2 bases, with 14 bases between the two germline ends. Germline CDR1 reads SGHRS; CDR2 reads YFSETQ. Here the CDR3 reads CASSLADRSSQETQYF. CDR3 coding DNA: TGCGCCAGCAGCTTGGCCGACAGGTCGAGTCAAGAGACCCAGTACTTC.

The J gene is TRBJ2-3, the V gene TRBV11-3, with 12 positions matching TRBD1. With V trimmed by 4 bases and J by 0 bases, 2 bases remained unmatched. Germline-derived CDR1 and CDR2 are SGHNT and YENEEA. The CDR3 has 16 amino acids. The CDR3 reads CASSYGTGGSTDTQYF. The CDR3 nucleotides are TGTGCCAGCAGCTACGGGACAGGGGGCAGCACAGATACGCAGTATTTT.

The chain links TRBV27 to TRBJ2-7; the D gene is possibly TRBD1 (5 bases). Germline V gene sequence: CDR1 MNHEY, CDR2 SMNVEV (reference sequence). The CDR3 sequence is 13 residues long. Trimming took 4 bases from V and 4 from J, leaving 11 bases between them. CDR3 DNA sequence: TGTGCCAGCAGTTCAGGGTGGGGATACGAGCAGTACTTC. Encoded protein: CASSSGWGYEQYF.

The CDR3 DNA reads TGTGCCAGCAGCCCCAGACAGGGATTAACAGATACGCAGTATTTT. Translation gives CASSPRQGLTDTQYF. The chain has TRBV7-2 and TRBJ2-3; 7 nucleotides align to TRBD1. The CDR3 contains 15 residues. Per the germline V gene, CDR1 is SGHTA and CDR2 is FQGNSA. After removal of 5 bases from V and 3 bases from J, the junction contained 8 bases not matched to a gene.

V gene TRBV7-8 combines with J gene TRBJ1-6, with a possible D match to TRBD1 (5 bases). CDR3 size: 17 residues. V was shortened by 5 bases and J by 4 bases, with 18 bases between the two germline ends. The germline V gene encodes CDR1 SGHVS and CDR2 FQNEAQ. DNA of the CDR3: TGTGCCAGCAGCCGGGGCGGGGGAGGGGCTTATAATTCACCCCTCCACTTT. It yields the protein CASSRGGGGAYNSPLHF. Based on the CDR3 plus reference TRBV7-8 and TRBJ1-6, the full variable domain is GAGVSQSPRYKVAKRGQDVALRCDPISGHVSLFWYQQALGQGPEFLTYFQNEAQLDKSGLPSDRFFAERPEGSVSTLKIQRTQQEDSAVYLCASSRGGGGAYNSPLHFGNGTRLTVT.

The rearrangement links TRBV2 to TRBJ1-5, with 12 positions matching TRBD1. Germline V gene sequence: CDR1 SNHLY, CDR2 FYNNEI. Trimming cost V 6 bases and J 7 bases; bases outside gene matches: 10. This CDR3 has 16 residues. Written as DNA, the CDR3 is TGTGCCAGCAGCGTGGGACAGGGGGCGTCAGGGCAGCCCCAGCATTTT. Translated, it gives CASSVGQGASGQPQHF.

V usage is TRBV6-5 and J usage is TRBJ2-3; D is possibly TRBD2 (6 bases). The germline CDR1 and CDR2 sequences are MNHEY and SVGAGI. The CDR3 extends over 15 amino acids. The V end lost 5 bases, the J end lost 2 bases, and 14 bases lay between the germline ends. Here the CDR3 reads CASSGGLGVTDTQYF. The CDR3 DNA is TGTGCCAGCAGTGGGGGACTGGGGGTCACAGATACGCAGTATTTT.

V and J are TRBV12-5 and TRBJ1-4, with TRBD1 identical over 8 bases. Germline assignment: CDR1 LGHNT and CDR2 FRNRAP. CDR3 length: 15 residues. Germline trimming cut 6 bases from V and 2 bases from J; bases unmatched to any gene: 5. CDR3 loop: CASGSGGLTNEKLFF. The CDR3 bases are TGTGCTAGTGGCTCAGGGGGCCTGACTAATGAAAAACTGTTTTTT.

The CDR3 is CASSPPMAGITDTQYF. CDR3 in DNA: TGCGCCAGCAGCCCTCCCATGGCGGGGATCACAGATACGCAGTATTTT. The chain combines TRBV5-1 with TRBJ2-3; D possibly corresponds to TRBD2 (6 bases). The CDR3 has 16 amino acids. The V end was cut by 4 bases, the J end by 2 bases, with 17 bases between. Germline V gene sequence: CDR1 SGHRS, CDR2 YFSETQ.

The rearrangement joins TRBV10-3 to TRBJ2-1; TRBD1 agrees at 11 bases. Germline V gene sequence: CDR1 ENHRY, CDR2 SYGVKD. There are 16 residues in the CDR3. With V trimmed by 3 bases and J by 8 bases, 9 bases remained unmatched. Here the CDR3 reads CAISDPDRGQVDEQFF. The DNA for the CDR3 is TGTGCCATCAGTGATCCGGACAGGGGGCAAGTTGATGAGCAGTTCTTC.

The gene calls are TRBV2 and TRBJ2-3, with no clear D. The germline CDR1 and CDR2 sequences are SNHLY and FYNNEI. Trimming cost V 4 bases and J 3 bases, with 8 bases left between them. This CDR3 comprises 13 residues. The CDR3 is CASSGGPTDTQYF. The CDR3 DNA is TGTGCCAGCAGTGGTGGCCCAACAGATACGCAGTATTTT.

The genes are TRBV7-9 and TRBJ2-5; 10 nucleotides align to TRBD1. CDR1 and CDR2 (germline): SEHNR, FQNEAQ (reference sequence). The V gene end was trimmed by 5 bases and the J gene end by 2 bases; junction bases not matched to a gene: 11. The CDR3 totals 17 residues. The CDR3 DNA is TGTGCCAGCAGCCCCAACCGGGACAGGGGCCGGCAAGAGACCCAGTACTTC. Translation gives CASSPNRDRGRQETQYF.

The gene calls are TRBV7-9 and TRBJ1-1, with unresolved D. The CDR3 is made up of 14 amino acids. Germline V gene data show CDR1 as SEHNR and CDR2 as FQNEAQ (reference sequence). Trimming removed 7 bases at V and 3 bases at J, with 15 bases between. In nucleotides, the CDR3 is TGTGCCAGCATTGCGACTACCACTCACACTGAAGCTTTCTTT. Protein: CASIATTTHTEAFF.

The V gene is TRBV11-2, the J gene TRBJ1-6; TRBD1 aligns across 7 bases. CDR3 length: 15 residues. Losses at the gene ends were 3 bases for V and 4 bases for J; bases not matched to a gene: 3. Germline assignment: CDR1 SGHAT and CDR2 FQNNGV. The CDR3, as DNA: TGTGCCAGCAGCTTGGACAGGATTTATAATTCACCCCTCCACTTT. Amino acid sequence: CASSLDRIYNSPLHF. The entire variable domain, with the rest obtained from reference TRBV11-2 and TRBJ1-6, is as follows: EAGVAQSPRYKIIEKRQSVAFWCNPISGHATLYWYQQILGQGPKLLIQFQNNGVVDDSQLPKDRFSAERLKGVDSTLKIQPAKLEDSAVYLCASSLDRIYNSPLHFGNGTRLTVT.

The chain combines TRBV7-2 with TRBJ2-1, with D possibly being TRBD2 (6 bases). This CDR3 has 16 residues. Germline CDR1 SGHTA, CDR2 FQGNSA. V dropped 2 bases and J dropped 4 bases, with 15 bases sitting between them. This CDR3 reads CASSLMAGSGYNEQFF. The CDR3 nucleotides are TGTGCCAGCAGCTTAATGGCGGGGTCGGGTTACAATGAGCAGTTCTTC.

The V call is TRBV7-2, the J call TRBJ1-3; D unresolved. Germline assignment: CDR1 SGHTA and CDR2 FQGNSA. With 5 bases removed from V and 0 bases from J, the gap between germline ends came to 5 bases. This CDR3 comprises 13 residues. This CDR3 reads CASSLISGNTIYF. The DNA for the CDR3 is TGTGCCAGCAGCCTTATCTCTGGAAACACCATATATTTT. The whole variable domain, filled in from reference TRBV7-2 and TRBJ1-3, reads GAGVSQSPSNKVTEKGKDVELRCDPISGHTALYWYRQSLGQGLEFLIYFQGNSAPDKSGLPSDRFSAERTGGSVSTLTIQRTQQEDSAVYLCASSLISGNTIYFGEGSWLTVV.

The chain combines TRBV18 with TRBJ1-2; D is possibly TRBD1 (6 bases). Trimming stripped 0 bases from V and 5 bases from J, with 13 bases between. The CDR3 extends over 15 amino acids. Per germline, CDR1 KGHSH and CDR2 LQKENI. This CDR3 is CASSPPLGQGYGYTF. In nucleotides, the CDR3 is TGTGCCAGCTCACCACCGCTGGGCCAGGGGTATGGCTACACCTTC.

This clone was seen a few times. The chain has TRBV4-1 and TRBJ2-3, with TRBD2 identical over 9 bases. The CDR3 length is 17 residues. V lost 1 base, J lost 6 bases, and 11 bases stayed unmatched. CDR1 and CDR2 from the germline V gene are MGHRA and YSYEKL. Here the CDR3 reads CASSQGVAGAPSDTQYF. In DNA form, the CDR3 reads TGCGCCAGCAGCCAAGGGGTAGCGGGGGCCCCATCGGATACGCAGTATTTT.

The V and J genes are TRBV28 and TRBJ1-3, with D maybe TRBD1 (6 bases). The CDR3 is 16 residues long. The V end was cut by 7 bases, the J end by 4 bases, with 20 bases between. The germline V gene encodes CDR1 MDHEN and CDR2 SYDVKM. This chain's CDR3 is CASTPSMGAWGNTIYF. CDR3 nucleotide sequence: TGTGCCAGCACCCCCTCTATGGGGGCATGGGGAAACACCATATATTTT. The full variable domain, with the rest looked up from reference TRBV28 and TRBJ1-3, is DVKVTQSSRYLVKRTGEKVFLECVQDMDHENMFWYRQDPGLGLRLIYFSYDVKMKEKGDIPEGYSVSREKKERFSLILESASTNQTSMYLCASTPSMGAWGNTIYFGEGSWLTVV.

The chain carries TRBV10-3 and TRBJ1-4, with 12 bases that match TRBD1. V was pared by 0 bases and J by 8 bases, with 4 bases of the junction left unmatched. CDR3 size: 16 residues. CDR1 ENHRY and CDR2 SYGVKD come from the germline V gene. The CDR3 here is CAISESGQGAREKLFF. In nucleotides, the CDR3 is TGTGCCATCAGTGAGTCGGGACAGGGGGCGAGGGAAAAACTGTTTTTT.

This chain uses TRBV27 with TRBJ2-5; weak D call: TRBD2 (6 bases). CDR1 and CDR2 from the germline V gene are MNHEY and SMNVEV (reference sequence). CDR3 size: 15 residues. Trimming shortened V by 3 bases and J by 4 bases, and 15 bases separated the two germline ends. This chain's CDR3 is CASSLLSARGETQYF. CDR3 DNA: TGTGCCAGCAGTTTGTTGTCGGCGCGGGGAGAGACCCAGTACTTC.

This chain joins TRBV5-6 and TRBJ2-7; the D is unclear. Germline CDR1 reads SGHDT; CDR2 reads YYEEEE. CDR3 length: 13 amino acids. The germline V and J ends were trimmed by 4 bases and 7 bases, with 15 bases remaining between them. The CDR3 loop is CASSPPGLREQYF. CDR3 coding DNA: TGTGCCAGCAGCCCCCCCGGCTTGAGGGAGCAGTACTTC.

This chain uses TRBV7-2 with TRBJ2-2, with TRBD2 matching over 9 bases. This CDR3 spans 16 amino acids. Trimming cost V 5 bases and J 5 bases; bases outside gene matches: 9. Germline assignment: CDR1 SGHTA and CDR2 FQGNSA. Written as DNA, the CDR3 is TGTGCCAGCAGCGCCGGCGGGGGGGCCCGGACCGGGGAGCTGTTTTTT. Amino acid sequence: CASSAGGGARTGELFF. The full variable domain, with the rest looked up from reference TRBV7-2 and TRBJ2-2, is GAGVSQSPSNKVTEKGKDVELRCDPISGHTALYWYRQSLGQGLEFLIYFQGNSAPDKSGLPSDRFSAERTGGSVSTLTIQRTQQEDSAVYLCASSAGGGARTGELFFGEGSRLTVL.

This clone was counted a single time. V and J are TRBV5-6 and TRBJ1-5, with TRBD1 identical over 7 bases. The trim removed 4 bases at V and 6 bases at J, leaving 10 bases unmatched. The germline CDR1 and CDR2 sequences are SGHDT and YYEEEE. This CDR3 has 15 amino acids. The CDR3: CASSPRGGASQPQHF. The CDR3, as DNA: TGTGCCAGCAGCCCGAGAGGGGGCGCGTCTCAGCCCCAGCATTTT.

V gene TRBV5-1 combines with J gene TRBJ2-5, with 10 bases aligning to TRBD1. The CDR3 runs to 14 residues. CDR1 and CDR2 from the germline V gene are SGHRS and YFSETQ. J was trimmed by 5 bases and V by 0 bases; bases with no gene match: 1. CDR3 sequence reads: CASSLGTGGETQYF. The CDR3 DNA reads TGCGCCAGCAGCTTGGGGACAGGGGGGGAGACCCAGTACTTC.